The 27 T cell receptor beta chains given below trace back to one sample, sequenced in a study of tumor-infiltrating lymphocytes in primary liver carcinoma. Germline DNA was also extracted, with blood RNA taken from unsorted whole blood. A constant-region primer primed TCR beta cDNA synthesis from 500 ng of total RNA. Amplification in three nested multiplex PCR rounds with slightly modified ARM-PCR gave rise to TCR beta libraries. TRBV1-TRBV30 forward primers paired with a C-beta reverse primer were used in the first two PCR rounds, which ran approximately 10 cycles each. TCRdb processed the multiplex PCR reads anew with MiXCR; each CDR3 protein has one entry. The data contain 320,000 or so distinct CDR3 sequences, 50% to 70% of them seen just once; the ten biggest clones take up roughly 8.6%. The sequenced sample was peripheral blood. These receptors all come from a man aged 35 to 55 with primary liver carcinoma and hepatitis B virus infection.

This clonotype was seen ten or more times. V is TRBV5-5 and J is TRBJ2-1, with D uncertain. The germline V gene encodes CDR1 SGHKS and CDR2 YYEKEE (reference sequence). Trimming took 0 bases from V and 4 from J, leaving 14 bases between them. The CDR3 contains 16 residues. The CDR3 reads CASSLAQRLRYNEQFF. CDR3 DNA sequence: TGTGCCAGCAGCTTGGCCCAAAGGCTGCGATACAATGAGCAGTTCTTC. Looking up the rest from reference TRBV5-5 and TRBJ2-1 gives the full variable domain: DAGVTQSPTHLIKTRGQQVTLRCSPISGHKSVSWYQQVLGQGPQFIFQYYEKEERGRGNFPDRFSARQFPNYSSELNVNALLLGDSALYLCASSLAQRLRYNEQFFGPGTRLTVL.

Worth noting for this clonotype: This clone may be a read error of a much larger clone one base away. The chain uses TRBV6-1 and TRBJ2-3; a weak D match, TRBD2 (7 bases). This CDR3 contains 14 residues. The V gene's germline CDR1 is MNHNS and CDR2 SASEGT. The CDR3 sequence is CANSATRGGGTQYF. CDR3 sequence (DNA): TGTGCCAACAGTGCTACCCGGGGAGGGGGTACGCAGTATTTT.

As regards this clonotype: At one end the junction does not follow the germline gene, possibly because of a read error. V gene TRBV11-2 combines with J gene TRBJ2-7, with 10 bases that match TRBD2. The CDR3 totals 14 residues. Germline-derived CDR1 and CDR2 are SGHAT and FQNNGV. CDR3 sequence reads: CASSSLAGAFEQDF. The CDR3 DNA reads TGTGCCAGCAGCTCCCTAGCGGGAGCATTCGAGCAGGACTTC.

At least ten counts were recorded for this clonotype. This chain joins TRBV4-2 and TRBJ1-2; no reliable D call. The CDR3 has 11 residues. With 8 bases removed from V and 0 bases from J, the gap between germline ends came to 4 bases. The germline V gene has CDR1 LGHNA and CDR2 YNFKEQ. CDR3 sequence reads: CASGTNYGYTF. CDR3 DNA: TGTGCCAGCGGGACTAACTATGGCTACACCTTC.

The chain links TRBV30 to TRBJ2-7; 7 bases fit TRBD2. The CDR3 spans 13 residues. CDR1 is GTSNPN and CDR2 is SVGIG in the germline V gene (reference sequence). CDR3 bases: TGTCCCCGGGAGAGAGCGCGGGAGAACGAGCAGTACTTC. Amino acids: CPRERARENEQYF.

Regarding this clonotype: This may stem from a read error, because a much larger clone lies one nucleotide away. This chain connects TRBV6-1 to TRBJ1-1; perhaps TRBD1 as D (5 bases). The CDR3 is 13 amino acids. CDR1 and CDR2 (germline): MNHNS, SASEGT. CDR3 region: CVSSEQAGRQAFF. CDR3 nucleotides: TGTGTCAGCAGTGAACAGGCAGGTCGTCAGGCTTTCTTT.

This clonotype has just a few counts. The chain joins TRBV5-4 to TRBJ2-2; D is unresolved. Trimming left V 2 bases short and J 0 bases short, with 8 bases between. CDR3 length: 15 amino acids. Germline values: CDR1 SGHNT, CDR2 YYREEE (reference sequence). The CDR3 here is CASSLSTPNTGELFF. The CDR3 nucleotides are TGTGCCAGCAGCTTATCTACACCGAACACCGGGGAGCTGTTTTTT.

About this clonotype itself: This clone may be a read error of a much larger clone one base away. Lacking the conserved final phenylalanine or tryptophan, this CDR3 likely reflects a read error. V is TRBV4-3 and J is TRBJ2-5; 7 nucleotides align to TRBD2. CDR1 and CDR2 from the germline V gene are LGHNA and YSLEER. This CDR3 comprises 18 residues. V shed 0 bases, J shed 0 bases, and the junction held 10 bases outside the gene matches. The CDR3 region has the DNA TGCGCCAGCAGCCAAGATTCCGGGGGGACCAAGTACCAAGAGACCCAGTACTTA. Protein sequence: CASSQDSGGTKYQETQYL.

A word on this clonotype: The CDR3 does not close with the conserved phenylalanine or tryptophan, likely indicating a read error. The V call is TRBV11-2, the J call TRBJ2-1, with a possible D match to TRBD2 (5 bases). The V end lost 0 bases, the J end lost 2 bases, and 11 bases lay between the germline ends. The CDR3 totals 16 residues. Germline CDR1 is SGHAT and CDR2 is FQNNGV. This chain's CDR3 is CASSLEGRGPYNEQFL. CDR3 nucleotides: TGTGCCAGCAGCTTAGAAGGCCGGGGTCCCTACAATGAGCAGTTCCTC.

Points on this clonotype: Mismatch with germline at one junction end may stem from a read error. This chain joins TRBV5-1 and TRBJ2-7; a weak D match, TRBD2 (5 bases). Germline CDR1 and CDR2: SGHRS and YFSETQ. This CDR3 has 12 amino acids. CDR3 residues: CACSGLDYEQYF. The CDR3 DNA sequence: TGCGCCTGCAGCGGACTCGACTACGAGCAGTACTTC.

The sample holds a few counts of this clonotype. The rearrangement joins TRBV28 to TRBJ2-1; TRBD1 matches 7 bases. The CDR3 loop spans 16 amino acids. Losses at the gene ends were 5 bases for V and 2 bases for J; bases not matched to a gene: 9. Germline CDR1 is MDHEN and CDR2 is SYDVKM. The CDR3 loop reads CASSPRQGMAYNEQFF. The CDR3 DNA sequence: TGTGCCAGCAGTCCGCGACAGGGAATGGCCTACAATGAGCAGTTCTTC.

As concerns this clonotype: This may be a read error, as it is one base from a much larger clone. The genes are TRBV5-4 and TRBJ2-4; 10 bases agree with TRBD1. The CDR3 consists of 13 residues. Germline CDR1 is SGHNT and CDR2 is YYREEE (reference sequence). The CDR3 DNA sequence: TGTACCAGCAGCTTGGACAGGGGGAACATTCAGTACTTC. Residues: CTSSLDRGNIQYF.

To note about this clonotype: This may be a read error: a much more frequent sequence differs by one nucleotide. For the CDR3, the DNA is TGTGCCAGCAGTTACAGGGGAGGTTCCTATGGCTACACCTTC. Translated, it gives CASSYRGGSYGYTF. The V call is TRBV12-3 or TRBV12-4, the J call TRBJ1-2; 7 positions match TRBD1. CDR3 length equals 14 residues. The V and J ends lost 4 bases and 4 bases, in that order; junction bases with no gene match: 6.

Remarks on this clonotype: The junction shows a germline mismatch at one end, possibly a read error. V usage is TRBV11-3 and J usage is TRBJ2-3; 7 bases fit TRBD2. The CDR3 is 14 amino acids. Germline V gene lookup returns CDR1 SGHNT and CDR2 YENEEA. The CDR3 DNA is TGTGCCAGCAGCAACCCAGGACTAGGGGATACGAAGTATTTT. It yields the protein CASSNPGLGDTKYF.

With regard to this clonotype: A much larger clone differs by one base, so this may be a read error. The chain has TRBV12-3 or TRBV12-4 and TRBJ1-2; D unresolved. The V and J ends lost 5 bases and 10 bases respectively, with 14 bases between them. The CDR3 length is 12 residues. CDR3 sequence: CASSPGEGDYTF. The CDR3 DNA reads TGTGCCAGCAGTCCCGGCGAGGGTGACTACACCTTC.

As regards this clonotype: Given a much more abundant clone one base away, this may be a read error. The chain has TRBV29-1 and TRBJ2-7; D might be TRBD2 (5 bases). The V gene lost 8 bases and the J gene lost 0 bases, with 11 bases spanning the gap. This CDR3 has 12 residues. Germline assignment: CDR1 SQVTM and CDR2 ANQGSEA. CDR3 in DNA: TGCAGCATTGGAGGCAGCTCCTACGAGCAGTACTTC. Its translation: CSIGGSSYEQYF.

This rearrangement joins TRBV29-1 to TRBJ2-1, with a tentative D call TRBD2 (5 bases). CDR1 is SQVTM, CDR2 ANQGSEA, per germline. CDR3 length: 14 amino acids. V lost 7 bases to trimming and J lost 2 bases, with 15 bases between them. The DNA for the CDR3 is TGCAGCGCTCCTAGTAGGGAGACCTACAATGAGCAGTTCTTC. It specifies CSAPSRETYNEQFF.

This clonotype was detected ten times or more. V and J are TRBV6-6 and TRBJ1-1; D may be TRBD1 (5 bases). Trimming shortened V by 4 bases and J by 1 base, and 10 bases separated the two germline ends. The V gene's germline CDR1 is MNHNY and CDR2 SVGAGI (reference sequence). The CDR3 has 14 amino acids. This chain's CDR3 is CASSFGDENTEAFF. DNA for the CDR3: TGTGCCAGCAGTTTCGGGGACGAGAACACTGAAGCTTTCTTT.

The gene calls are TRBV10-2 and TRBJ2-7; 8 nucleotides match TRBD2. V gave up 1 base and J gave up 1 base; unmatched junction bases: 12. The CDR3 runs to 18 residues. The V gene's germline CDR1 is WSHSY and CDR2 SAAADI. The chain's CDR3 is CASSELAGGPGRSYEQYF. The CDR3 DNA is TGCGCCAGCAGTGAGTTGGCGGGAGGCCCCGGCAGGTCCTACGAGCAGTACTTC.

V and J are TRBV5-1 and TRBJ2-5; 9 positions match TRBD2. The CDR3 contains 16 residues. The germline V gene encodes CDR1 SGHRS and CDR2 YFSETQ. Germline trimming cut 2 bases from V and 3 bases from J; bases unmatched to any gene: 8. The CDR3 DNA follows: TGCGCCAGCAGCTTCCGTACTAGCGGGTCCAAAGAGACCCAGTACTTC. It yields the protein CASSFRTSGSKETQYF.

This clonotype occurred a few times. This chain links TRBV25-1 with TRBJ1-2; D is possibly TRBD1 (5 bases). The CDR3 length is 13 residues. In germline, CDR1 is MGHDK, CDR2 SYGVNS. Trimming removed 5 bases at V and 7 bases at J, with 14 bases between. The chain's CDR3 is CASSPSGRGGYTF. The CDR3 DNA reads TGTGCCAGCAGTCCGTCAGGGAGGGGTGGCTACACCTTC.

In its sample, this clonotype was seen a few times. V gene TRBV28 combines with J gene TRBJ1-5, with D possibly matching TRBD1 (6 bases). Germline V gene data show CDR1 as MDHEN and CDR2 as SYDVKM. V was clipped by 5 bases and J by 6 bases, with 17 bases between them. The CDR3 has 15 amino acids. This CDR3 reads CASSRRQAPGQPQHF. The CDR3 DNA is TGTGCCAGCAGTCGCAGACAGGCCCCAGGTCAGCCCCAGCATTTT.

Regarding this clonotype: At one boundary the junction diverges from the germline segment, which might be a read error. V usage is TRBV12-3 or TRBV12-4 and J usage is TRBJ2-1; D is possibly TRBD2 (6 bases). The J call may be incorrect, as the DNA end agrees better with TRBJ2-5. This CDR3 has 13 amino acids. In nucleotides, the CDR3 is TGTACCAGTTCGCTAACGGGAGTGGAGACCCAGTACTTC. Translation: CTSSLTGVETQYF.

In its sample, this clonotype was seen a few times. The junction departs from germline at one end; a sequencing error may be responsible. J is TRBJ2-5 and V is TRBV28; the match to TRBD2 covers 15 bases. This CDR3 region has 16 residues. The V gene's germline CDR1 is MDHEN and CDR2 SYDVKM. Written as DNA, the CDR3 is TGTGCCAGCAGTCCCGGACTAGCGGGAGGGTTGGAGACCCAGTATTTC. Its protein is CASSPGLAGGLETQYF.

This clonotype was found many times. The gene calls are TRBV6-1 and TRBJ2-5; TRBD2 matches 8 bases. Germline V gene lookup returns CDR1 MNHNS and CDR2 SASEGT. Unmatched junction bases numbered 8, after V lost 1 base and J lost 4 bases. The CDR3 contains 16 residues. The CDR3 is CASSEGTSREGETQYF. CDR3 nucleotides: TGTGCCAGCAGTGAAGGGACTAGCAGGGAGGGAGAGACCCAGTACTTC.

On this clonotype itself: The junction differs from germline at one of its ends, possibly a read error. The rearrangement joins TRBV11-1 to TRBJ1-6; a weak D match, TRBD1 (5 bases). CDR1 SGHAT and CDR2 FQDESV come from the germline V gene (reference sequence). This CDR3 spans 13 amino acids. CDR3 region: CASSRTLFSPLHF. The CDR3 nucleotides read TGTGCCAGCAGTCGGACACTGTTTTCACCCCTGCACTTT.

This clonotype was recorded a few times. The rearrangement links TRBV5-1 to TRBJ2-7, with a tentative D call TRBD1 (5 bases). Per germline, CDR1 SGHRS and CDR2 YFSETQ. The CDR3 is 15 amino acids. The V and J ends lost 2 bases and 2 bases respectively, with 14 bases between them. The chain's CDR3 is CASSFDPGQPYEQYF. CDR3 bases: TGCGCCAGCAGCTTCGACCCCGGACAACCCTACGAGCAGTACTTC.